The clone carrying this T cell receptor (beta chain) was counted only a few times. What it recognizes is unknown. Germline V gene sequence: CDR1 SEHNR, CDR2 FQNEAQ (reference sequence). The CDR3 covers 12 residues. V was shortened by 7 bases and J by 4 bases, with 10 bases between the two germline ends. The sample is drawn from a study of CD8+ T cells in alopecia areata. Whole-study results and caveats: Numerous clones, expanded in lesions, remained in scalp and blood during tofacitinib. Scalp clonality decreased significantly with tofacitinib, and so did expanded CD8+ clones among the top 100.

As to treatment: oral pan-JAK inhibitor, 5-10 mg twice daily. Cell sorting on a FACSAria was used to separate CD4+ and CD8+ T cells from the PBMCs. cDNA reverse transcribed from extracted RNA served as the sequencing template. Profiling relied on immunoSEQ multiplex PCR, and the TCRdb table lists in-frame clones only, not all of them. Among around 100,000 clones listed, roughly three fifths were seen once. The chain joins TRBV7-9 to TRBJ1-1; D might be TRBD1 (5 bases). The specimen was CD8+ T cells sorted from blood, collected at week 24, from a patient treated with tofacitinib. The receptor comes from a human donor with alopecia areata. In DNA, the CDR3 is TGTGCCAGCACCTGGGGGGGCACTGAAGCTTTCTTT. Amino acid sequence: CASTWGGTEAFF.